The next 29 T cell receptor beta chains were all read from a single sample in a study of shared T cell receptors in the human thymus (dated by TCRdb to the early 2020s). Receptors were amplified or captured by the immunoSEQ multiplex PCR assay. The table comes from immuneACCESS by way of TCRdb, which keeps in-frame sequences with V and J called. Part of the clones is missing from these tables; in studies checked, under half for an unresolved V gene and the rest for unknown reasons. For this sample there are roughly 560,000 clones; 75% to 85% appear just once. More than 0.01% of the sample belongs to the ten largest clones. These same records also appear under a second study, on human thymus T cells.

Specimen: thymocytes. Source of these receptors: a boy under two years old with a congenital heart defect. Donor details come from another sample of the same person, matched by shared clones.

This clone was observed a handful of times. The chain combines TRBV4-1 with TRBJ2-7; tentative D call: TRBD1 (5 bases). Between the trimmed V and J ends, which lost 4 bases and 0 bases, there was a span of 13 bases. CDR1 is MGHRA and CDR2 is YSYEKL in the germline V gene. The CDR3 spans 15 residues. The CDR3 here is CASSRSDSDSYEQYF. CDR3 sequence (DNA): TGCGCCAGCAGCCGGAGCGACAGTGACTCCTACGAGCAGTACTTC.

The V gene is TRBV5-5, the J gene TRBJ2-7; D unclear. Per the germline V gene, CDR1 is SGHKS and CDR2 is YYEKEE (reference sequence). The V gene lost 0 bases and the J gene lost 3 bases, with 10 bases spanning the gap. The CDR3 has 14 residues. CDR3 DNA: TGTGCCAGCAGCTTGGTCCAGGTTAACTACGAGCAGTACTTC. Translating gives CASSLVQVNYEQYF. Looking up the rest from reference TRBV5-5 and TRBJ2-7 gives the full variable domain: DAGVTQSPTHLIKTRGQQVTLRCSPISGHKSVSWYQQVLGQGPQFIFQYYEKEERGRGNFPDRFSARQFPNYSSELNVNALLLGDSALYLCASSLVQVNYEQYFGPGTRLTVT.

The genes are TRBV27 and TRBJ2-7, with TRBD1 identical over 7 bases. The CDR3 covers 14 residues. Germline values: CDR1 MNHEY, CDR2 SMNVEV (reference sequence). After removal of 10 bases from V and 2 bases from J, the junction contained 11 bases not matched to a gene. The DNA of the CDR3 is TGTGCCATAGGACCGGGACAGAGGCCCTACGAGCAGTACTTC. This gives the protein CAIGPGQRPYEQYF.

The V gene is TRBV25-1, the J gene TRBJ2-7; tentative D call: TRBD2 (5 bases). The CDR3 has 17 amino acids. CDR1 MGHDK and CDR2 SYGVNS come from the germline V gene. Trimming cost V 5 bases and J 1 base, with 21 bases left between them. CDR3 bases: TGTGCCAGCAGTATGCTGGGCGGGCCGACGCGTTCCTACGAGCAGTACTTC. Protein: CASSMLGGPTRSYEQYF.

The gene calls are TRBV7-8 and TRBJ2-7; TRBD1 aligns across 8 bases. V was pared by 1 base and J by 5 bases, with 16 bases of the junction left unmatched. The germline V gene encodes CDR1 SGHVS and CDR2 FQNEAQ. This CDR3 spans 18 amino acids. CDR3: CASSLGLTRVRGPNEQYF. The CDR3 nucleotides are TGTGCCAGCAGCTTAGGCCTTACTAGGGTCAGGGGGCCTAACGAGCAGTACTTC.

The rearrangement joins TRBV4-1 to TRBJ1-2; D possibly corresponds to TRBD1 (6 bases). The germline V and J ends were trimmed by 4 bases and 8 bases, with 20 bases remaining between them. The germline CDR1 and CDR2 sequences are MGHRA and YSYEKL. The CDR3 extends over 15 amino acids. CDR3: CASSPSGGGCLGYTF. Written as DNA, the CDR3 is TGCGCCAGCAGCCCCTCGGGAGGGGGTTGTTTGGGCTACACCTTC.

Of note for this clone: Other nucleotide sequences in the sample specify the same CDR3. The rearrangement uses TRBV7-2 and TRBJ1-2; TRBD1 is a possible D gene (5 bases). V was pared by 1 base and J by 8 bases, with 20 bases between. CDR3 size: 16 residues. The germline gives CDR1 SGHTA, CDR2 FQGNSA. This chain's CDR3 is CASSLGPRSGLKGYTF. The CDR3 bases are TGTGCCAGCAGCTTAGGCCCCAGGTCAGGGCTAAAGGGCTACACCTTC. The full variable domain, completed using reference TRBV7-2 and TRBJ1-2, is GAGVSQSPSNKVTEKGKDVELRCDPISGHTALYWYRQSLGQGLEFLIYFQGNSAPDKSGLPSDRFSAERTGGSVSTLTIQRTQQEDSAVYLCASSLGPRSGLKGYTFGSGTRLTVV.

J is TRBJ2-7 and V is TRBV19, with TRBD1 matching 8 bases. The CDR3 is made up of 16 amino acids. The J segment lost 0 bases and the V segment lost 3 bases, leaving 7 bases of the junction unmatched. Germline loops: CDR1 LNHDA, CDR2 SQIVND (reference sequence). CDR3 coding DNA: TGTGCCAGTAGTATTATCCCCGGACAGGGCTCCTACGAGCAGTACTTC. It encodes CASSIIPGQGSYEQYF.

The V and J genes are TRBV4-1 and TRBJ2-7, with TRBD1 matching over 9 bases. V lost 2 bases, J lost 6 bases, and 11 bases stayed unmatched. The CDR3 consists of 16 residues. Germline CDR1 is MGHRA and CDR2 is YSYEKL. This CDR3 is CASSQSLGQGICEQYF. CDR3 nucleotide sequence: TGCGCCAGCAGCCAAAGTCTAGGACAGGGGATCTGCGAGCAGTACTTC.

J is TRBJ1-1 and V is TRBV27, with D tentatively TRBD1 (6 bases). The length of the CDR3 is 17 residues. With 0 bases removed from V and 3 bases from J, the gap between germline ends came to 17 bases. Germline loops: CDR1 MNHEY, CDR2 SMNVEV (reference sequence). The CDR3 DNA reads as TGTGCCAGCAGTTTATCCCGGACAGCCCGACCCTACACTGAAGCTTTCTTT. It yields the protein CASSLSRTARPYTEAFF.

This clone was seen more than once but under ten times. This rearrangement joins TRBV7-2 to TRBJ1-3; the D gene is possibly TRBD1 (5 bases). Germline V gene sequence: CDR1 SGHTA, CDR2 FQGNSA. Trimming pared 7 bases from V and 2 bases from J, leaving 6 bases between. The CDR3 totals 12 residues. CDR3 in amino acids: CASKGAGNTIYF. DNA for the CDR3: TGTGCCAGCAAAGGGGCTGGAAACACCATATATTTT. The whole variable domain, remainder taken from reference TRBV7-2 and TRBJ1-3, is GAGVSQSPSNKVTEKGKDVELRCDPISGHTALYWYRQSLGQGLEFLIYFQGNSAPDKSGLPSDRFSAERTGGSVSTLTIQRTQQEDSAVYLCASKGAGNTIYFGEGSWLTVV.

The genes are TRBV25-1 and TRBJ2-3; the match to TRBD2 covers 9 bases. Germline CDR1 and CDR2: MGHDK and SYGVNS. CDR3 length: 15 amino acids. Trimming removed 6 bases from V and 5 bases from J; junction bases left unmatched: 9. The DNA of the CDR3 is TGTGCCAGCAGAGTACCAGCGGGAGGAGTAGATACGCAGTATTTT. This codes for CASRVPAGGVDTQYF.

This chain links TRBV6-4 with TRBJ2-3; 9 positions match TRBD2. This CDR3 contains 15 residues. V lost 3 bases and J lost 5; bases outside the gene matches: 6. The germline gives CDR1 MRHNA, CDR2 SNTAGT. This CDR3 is CASSETAGGEDTQYF. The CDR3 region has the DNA TGTGCCAGCAGTGAGACAGCGGGAGGTGAAGATACGCAGTATTTT.

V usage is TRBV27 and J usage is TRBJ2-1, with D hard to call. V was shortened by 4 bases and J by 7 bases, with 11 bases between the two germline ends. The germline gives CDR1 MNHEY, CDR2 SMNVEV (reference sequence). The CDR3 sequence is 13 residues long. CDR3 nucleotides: TGTGCCAGCAGTTCCCCCGAGAGGAATGAGCAGTTCTTC. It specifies CASSSPERNEQFF.

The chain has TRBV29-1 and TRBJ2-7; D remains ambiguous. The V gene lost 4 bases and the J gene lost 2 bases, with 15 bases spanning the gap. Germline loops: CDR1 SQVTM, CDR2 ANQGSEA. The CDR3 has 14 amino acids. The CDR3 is CSVASAASTYEQYF. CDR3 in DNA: TGCAGCGTTGCAAGCGCGGCCAGTACCTACGAGCAGTACTTC.

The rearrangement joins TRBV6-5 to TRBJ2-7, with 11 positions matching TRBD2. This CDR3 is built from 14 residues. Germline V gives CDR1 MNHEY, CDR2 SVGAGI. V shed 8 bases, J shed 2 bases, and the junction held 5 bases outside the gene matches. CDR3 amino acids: CASRELAGAYEQYF. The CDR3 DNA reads TGTGCCAGCCGCGAACTAGCGGGAGCCTACGAGCAGTACTTC.

The CDR3 coding sequence is TGTGCCAGCAGCAAAGGAACTAGCGGGAGTCCCAAGTACCCAGATACGCAGTATTTT. Its protein is CASSKGTSGSPKYPDTQYF. The J gene is TRBJ2-3, the V gene TRBV21-1; the DNA was not used to check the table's D call, TRBD2. TRBV21-1 represents a pseudogene. The CDR3 has 19 residues.

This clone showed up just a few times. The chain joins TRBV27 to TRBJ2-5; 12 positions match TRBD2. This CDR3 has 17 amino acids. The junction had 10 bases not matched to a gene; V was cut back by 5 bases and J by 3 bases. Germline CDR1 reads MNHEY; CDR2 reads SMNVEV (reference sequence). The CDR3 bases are TGTGCCAGCAGTCCCCGGACTAGCGGGACCCTGGAAGAGACCCAGTACTTC. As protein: CASSPRTSGTLEETQYF.

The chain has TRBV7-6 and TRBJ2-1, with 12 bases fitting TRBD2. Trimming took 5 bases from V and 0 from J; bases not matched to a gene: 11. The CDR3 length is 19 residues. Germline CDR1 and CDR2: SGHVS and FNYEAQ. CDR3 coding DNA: TGTGCCAGCAGCCGAAGTACTAGCGGGAGGATCCCCTCCTACAATGAGCAGTTCTTC. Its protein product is CASSRSTSGRIPSYNEQFF. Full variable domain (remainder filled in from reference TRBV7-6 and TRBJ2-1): GAGVSQSPRYKVTKRGQDVALRCDPISGHVSLYWYRQALGQGPEFLTYFNYEAQQDKSGLPNDRFSAERPEGSISTLTIQRTEQRDSAMYRCASSRSTSGRIPSYNEQFFGPGTRLTVL.

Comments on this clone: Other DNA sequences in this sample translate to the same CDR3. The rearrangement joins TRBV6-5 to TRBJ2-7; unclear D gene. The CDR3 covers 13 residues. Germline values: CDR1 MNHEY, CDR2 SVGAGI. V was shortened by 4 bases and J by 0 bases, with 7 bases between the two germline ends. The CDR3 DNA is TGTGCCAGCAGTTCCCGAGGCTCCTACGAGCAGTACTTC. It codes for CASSSRGSYEQYF.

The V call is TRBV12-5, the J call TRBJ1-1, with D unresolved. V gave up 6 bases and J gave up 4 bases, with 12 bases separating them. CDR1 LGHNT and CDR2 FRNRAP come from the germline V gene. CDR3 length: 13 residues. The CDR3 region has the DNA TGTGCTAGTGGCCGCACCGCGGGCACTGAAGCTTTCTTT. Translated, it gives CASGRTAGTEAFF.

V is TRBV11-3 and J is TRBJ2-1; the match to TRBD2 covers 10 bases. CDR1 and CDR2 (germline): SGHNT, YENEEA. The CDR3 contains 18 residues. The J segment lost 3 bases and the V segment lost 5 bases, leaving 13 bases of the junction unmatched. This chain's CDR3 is CASSEGPSGRLGYNEQFF. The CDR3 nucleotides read TGTGCCAGCAGCGAAGGGCCTAGCGGGAGATTGGGCTACAATGAGCAGTTCTTC.

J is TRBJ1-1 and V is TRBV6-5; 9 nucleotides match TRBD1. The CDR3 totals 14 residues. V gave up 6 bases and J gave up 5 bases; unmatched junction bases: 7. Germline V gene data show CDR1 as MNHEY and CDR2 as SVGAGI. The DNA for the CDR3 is TGTGCCAGCAGGGACAGGGGAGAATGGACTGAAGCTTTCTTT. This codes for CASRDRGEWTEAFF.

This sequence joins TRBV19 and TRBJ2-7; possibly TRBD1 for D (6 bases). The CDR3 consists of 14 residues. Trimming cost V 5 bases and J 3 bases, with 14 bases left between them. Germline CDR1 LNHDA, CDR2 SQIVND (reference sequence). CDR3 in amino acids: CASSLGQGLYEQYF. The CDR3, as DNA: TGTGCCAGTAGTCTGGGACAAGGACTCTACGAGCAGTACTTC. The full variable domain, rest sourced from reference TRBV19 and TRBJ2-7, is DGGITQSPKYLFRKEGQNVTLSCEQNLNHDAMYWYRQDPGQGLRLIYYSQIVNDFQKGDIAEGYSVSREKKESFPLTVTSAQKNPTAFYLCASSLGQGLYEQYFGPGTRLTVT.

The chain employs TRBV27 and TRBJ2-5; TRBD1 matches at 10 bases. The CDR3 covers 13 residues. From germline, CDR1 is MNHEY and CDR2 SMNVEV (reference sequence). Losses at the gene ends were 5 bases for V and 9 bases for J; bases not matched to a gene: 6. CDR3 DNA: TGTGCCAGCAGTCCGGGACAGGGGTCGTCCCAGTACTTC. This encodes CASSPGQGSSQYF.

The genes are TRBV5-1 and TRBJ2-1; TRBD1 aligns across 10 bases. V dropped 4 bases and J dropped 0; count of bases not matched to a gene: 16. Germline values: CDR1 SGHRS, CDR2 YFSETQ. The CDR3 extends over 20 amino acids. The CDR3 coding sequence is TGCGCCAGCAGCGGCGGGGACAGGGGTGGACCCCTCGTCTCCTACAATGAGCAGTTCTTC. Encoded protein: CASSGGDRGGPLVSYNEQFF.

The CDR3 loop reads CASSPSRTRDRRYEQYF. CDR3 DNA sequence: TGTGCCAGCAGCCCCTCGAGAACCCGGGACAGGCGTTACGAGCAGTACTTC. The chain links TRBV5-4 to TRBJ2-7; TRBD1 matches at 8 bases. Germline CDR1 SGHNT, CDR2 YYREEE (reference sequence). The CDR3 loop spans 17 amino acids. V gave up 4 bases and J gave up 4 bases; unmatched junction bases: 16.

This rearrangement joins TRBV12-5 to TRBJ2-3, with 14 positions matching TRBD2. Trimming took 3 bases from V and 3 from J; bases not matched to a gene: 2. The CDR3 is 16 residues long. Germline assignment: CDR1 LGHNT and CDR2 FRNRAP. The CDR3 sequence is CASGFRTSGGTDTQYF. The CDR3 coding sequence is TGTGCTAGTGGTTTTCGGACTAGCGGGGGGACAGATACGCAGTATTTT.

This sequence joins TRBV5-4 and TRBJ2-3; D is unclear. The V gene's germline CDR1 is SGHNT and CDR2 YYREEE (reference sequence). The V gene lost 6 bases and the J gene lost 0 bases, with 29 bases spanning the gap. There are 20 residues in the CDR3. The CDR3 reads CASKRRPTHQQSSSTDTQYF. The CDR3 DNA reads TGTGCCAGCAAACGGCGGCCCACCCACCAACAATCGTCGAGCACAGATACGCAGTATTTT.